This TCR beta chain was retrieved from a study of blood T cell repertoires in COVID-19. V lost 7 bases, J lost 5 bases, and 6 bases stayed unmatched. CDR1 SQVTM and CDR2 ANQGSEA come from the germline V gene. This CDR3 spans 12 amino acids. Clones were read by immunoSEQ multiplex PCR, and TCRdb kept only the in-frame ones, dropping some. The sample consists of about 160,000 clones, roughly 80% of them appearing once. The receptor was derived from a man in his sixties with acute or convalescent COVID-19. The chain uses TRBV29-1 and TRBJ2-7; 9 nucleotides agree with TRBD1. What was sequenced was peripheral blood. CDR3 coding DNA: TGCAGCGGGGGACAGGGATCCAACGAGCAGTACTTC. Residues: CSGGQGSNEQYF.